Reported below is one T cell receptor (beta chain). The data belong to a study of blood T cell repertoires in COVID-19. Study summary: Italy, Spain and the United States were the sources of the convalescent and acute COVID-19 samples. T cells, B-cell-depleted T cells, or PBMCs supplied cDNA or gDNA.

The CDR3 covers 14 residues. CDR1 and CDR2 (germline): MNHEY, SMNVEV (reference sequence). Trimming took 6 bases from V and 6 from J; bases not matched to a gene: 8. Original methodology: Amplifying reference gene primers gave estimates of nucleated cell counts. Clones were sequenced by immunoSEQ multiplex PCR, and TCRdb holds only the in-frame ones, with some missing. That table gives V, J and clone size, and the DNA gave D and trimming. The sample includes 350,000 or so clones, around 87% of them seen just once. The rearrangement joins TRBV27 to TRBJ1-1; TRBD1 aligns across 9 bases. Sample: peripheral blood. This clonotype was obtained from a man between 18 and 29 years old with active or convalescent COVID-19. CDR3 coding DNA: TGTGCCAGCAGCCTACAGGGGGCAGTTGCTGAAGCTTTCTTT. Its protein is CASSLQGAVAEAFF.